Below are 7 T cell receptor beta chains sequenced from a single sample in a study of blood T cell repertoires in COVID-19. Generated by immunoSEQ multiplex PCR, the TCRdb table keeps only in-frame clones and is missing some. The sample consists of 150,000 to 200,000 clones, approximately 86% of them appearing once. Sequencing was carried out using peripheral blood. These receptors were collected from an older man with acute or convalescent COVID-19.

V gene TRBV27 combines with J gene TRBJ1-3; D possibly corresponds to TRBD1 (6 bases). Germline CDR1 reads MNHEY; CDR2 reads SMNVEV (reference sequence). V was pared by 1 base and J by 4 bases, with 11 bases between. The CDR3 spans 15 residues. The CDR3 spells CASSLYPRGGNTIYF. CDR3 in DNA: TGTGCCAGCAGTTTATATCCCAGGGGCGGAAACACCATATATTTT.

This rearrangement joins TRBV19 to TRBJ2-2; TRBD1 agrees at 9 bases. V lost 5 bases and J lost 2; bases outside the gene matches: 6. Germline CDR1 LNHDA, CDR2 SQIVND (reference sequence). There are 16 residues in the CDR3. The CDR3 DNA is TGTGCCAGTAGTTTCCGGGACAGGGCCAACACCGGGGAGCTGTTTTTT. Its translation is CASSFRDRANTGELFF.

This rearrangement joins TRBV10-3 to TRBJ2-3, with D tentatively TRBD2 (6 bases). CDR3 size: 15 residues. From germline, CDR1 is ENHRY and CDR2 SYGVKD. Deletions cut 6 bases from V and 2 bases from J, with 15 bases between. Here the CDR3 DNA reads TGTGCCATCAGGGAGGGACTTGACTCCACAGATACGCAGTATTTT. This encodes CAIREGLDSTDTQYF.

The J gene is TRBJ2-1, the V gene TRBV7-9; the D gene is possibly TRBD2 (5 bases). Germline CDR1 reads SEHNR; CDR2 reads FQNEAQ (reference sequence). The length of the CDR3 is 14 residues. With 2 bases removed from V and 8 bases from J, the gap between germline ends came to 13 bases. CDR3 region: CASSLSLASHEQFF. The CDR3 DNA reads as TGTGCCAGCAGCTTAAGCCTAGCTTCCCATGAGCAGTTCTTC.

The chain carries TRBV4-3 and TRBJ1-6; D unclear. This CDR3 has 14 amino acids. Germline V gene data show CDR1 as LGHNA and CDR2 as YSLEER. Trimming removed 2 bases from V and 7 bases from J, with 9 bases in between. CDR3 amino acids: CASSQIRGNSPLHF. For the CDR3, the DNA is TGCGCCAGCAGCCAAATCCGGGGAAATTCACCCCTCCACTTT.

V gene TRBV10-3 combines with J gene TRBJ2-3, with D possibly matching TRBD2 (5 bases). Germline CDR1 ENHRY, CDR2 SYGVKD. Deletions cut 8 bases from V and 3 bases from J, with 12 bases between. CDR3 length: 13 amino acids. The CDR3 region is CAIEATRTDTQYF. The CDR3 nucleotides read TGTGCCATCGAAGCAACTAGGACAGATACGCAGTATTTT.

This clone was recorded only once. This chain links TRBV19 with TRBJ1-3; unclear D gene. V dropped 3 bases and J dropped 0 bases, with 18 bases sitting between them. This CDR3 is built from 18 residues. Germline values: CDR1 LNHDA, CDR2 SQIVND (reference sequence). CDR3 nucleotides: TGTGCCAGTAGTATCGGCGTCTGGCAGGCTCTCTCTGGAAACACCATATATTTT. It is translated as CASSIGVWQALSGNTIYF.